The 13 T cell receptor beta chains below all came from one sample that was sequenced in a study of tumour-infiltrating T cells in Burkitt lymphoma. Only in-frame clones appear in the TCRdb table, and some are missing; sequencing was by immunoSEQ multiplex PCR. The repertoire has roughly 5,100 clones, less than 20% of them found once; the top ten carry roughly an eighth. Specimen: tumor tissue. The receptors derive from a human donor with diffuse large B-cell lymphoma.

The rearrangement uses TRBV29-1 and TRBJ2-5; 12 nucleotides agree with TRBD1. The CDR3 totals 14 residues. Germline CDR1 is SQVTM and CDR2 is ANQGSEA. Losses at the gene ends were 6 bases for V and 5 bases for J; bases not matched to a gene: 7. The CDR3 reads CSVDGTGGAETQYF. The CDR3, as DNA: TGCAGCGTCGATGGGACAGGGGGCGCGGAGACCCAGTACTTC.

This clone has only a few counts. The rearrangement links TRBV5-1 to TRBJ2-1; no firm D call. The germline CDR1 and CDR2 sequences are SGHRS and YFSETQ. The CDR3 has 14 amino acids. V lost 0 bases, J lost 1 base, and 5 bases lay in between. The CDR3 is CASSLGLSYNEQFF. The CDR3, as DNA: TGCGCCAGCAGCTTGGGGCTTTCCTACAATGAGCAGTTCTTC.

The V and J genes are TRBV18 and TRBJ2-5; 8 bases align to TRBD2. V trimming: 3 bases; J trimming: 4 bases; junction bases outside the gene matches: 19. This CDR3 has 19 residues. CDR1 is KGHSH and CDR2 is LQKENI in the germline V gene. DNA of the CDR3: TGTGCCAGCTCACCTTACGGCACCACTAGCGGAACTGAAGGAGAGACCCAGTACTTC. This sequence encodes CASSPYGTTSGTEGETQYF.

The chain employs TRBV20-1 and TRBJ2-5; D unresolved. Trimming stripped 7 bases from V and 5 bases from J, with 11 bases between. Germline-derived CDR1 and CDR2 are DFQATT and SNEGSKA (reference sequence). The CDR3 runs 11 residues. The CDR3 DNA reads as TGCAGTGTCTCTACGCGGGAGACCCAGTACTTC. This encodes CSVSTRETQYF.

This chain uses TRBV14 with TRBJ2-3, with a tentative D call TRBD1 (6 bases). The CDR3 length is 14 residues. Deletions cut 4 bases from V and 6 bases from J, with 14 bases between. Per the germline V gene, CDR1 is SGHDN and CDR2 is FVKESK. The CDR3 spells CASSPHLGADTQYF. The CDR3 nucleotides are TGTGCCAGCAGCCCCCATCTGGGGGCGGATACGCAGTATTTT.

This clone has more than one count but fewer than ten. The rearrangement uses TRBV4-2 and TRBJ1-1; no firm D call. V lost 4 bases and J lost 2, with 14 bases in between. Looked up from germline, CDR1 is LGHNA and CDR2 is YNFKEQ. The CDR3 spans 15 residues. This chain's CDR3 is CASSPQPGINTEAFF. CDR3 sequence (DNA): TGTGCCAGCAGCCCCCAGCCAGGAATAAACACTGAAGCTTTCTTT.

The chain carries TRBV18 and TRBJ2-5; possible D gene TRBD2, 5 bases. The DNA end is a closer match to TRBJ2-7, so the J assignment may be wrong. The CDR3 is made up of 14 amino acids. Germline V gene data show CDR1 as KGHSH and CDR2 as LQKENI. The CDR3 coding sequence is TGTGCCAGCTCCCGAACAGAGGGTACCTACGAGCAGTACTTC. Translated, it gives CASSRTEGTYEQYF.

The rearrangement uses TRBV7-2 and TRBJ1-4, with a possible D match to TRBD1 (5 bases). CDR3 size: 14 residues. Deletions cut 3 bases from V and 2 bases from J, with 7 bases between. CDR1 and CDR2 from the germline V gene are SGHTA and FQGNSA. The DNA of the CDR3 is TGTGCCAGCAGCTTGGACACTACTAATGAAAAACTGTTTTTT. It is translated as CASSLDTTNEKLFF.

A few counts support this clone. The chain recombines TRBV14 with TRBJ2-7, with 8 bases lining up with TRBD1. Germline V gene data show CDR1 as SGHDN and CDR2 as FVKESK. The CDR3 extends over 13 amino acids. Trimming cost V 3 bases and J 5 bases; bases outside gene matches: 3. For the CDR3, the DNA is TGTGCCAGCAGCCAGGACAGGGAAGACGAGCAGTACTTC. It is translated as CASSQDREDEQYF.

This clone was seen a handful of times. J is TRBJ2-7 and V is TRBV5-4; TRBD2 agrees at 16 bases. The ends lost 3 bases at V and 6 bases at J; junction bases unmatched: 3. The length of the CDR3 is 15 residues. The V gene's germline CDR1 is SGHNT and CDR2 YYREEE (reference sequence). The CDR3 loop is CASSSGLAGGVEQYF. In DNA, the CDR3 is TGTGCCAGCAGCTCGGGACTAGCGGGAGGGGTCGAGCAGTACTTC.

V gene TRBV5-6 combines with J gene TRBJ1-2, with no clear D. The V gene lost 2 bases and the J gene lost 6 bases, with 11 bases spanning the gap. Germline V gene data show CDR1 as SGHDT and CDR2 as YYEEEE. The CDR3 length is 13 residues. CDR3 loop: CASSFTSRHGYTF. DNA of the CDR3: TGTGCCAGCAGCTTCACTAGTCGCCATGGCTACACCTTC.

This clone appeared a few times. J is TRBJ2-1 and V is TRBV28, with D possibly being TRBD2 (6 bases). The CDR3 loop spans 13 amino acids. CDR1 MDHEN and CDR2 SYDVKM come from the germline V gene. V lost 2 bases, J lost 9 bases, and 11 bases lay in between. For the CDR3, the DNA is TGTGCCAGCAGTTTAGGGGACTGGGGTGAGCAGTTCTTC. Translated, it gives CASSLGDWGEQFF.

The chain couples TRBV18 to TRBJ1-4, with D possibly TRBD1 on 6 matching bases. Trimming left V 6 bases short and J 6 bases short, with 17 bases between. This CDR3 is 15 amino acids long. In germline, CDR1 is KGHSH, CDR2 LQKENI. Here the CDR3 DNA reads TGTGCCAGCTCCTCCAACAGGGAAGACTATGAAAAACTGTTTTTT. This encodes CASSSNREDYEKLFF.